This T cell receptor beta chain is drawn from a study of monozygotic twins with inflammatory bowel disease. Per donor, under 3 ml of blood was collected and frozen. With the 5' RACE reads reprocessed, TCRdb shows one record per CDR3 protein and no DNA. Its table lists a few hundred thousand distinct CDR3 sequences. The CDR3 consists of 19 residues. Germline V lookup: CDR1 MNHEY, CDR2 SVGAGI. The specimen sequenced was blood. The source is a human donor with ulcerative colitis or Crohn's disease, or a healthy co-twin of an affected twin (not recorded which). The rearrangement links TRBV6-5 to TRBJ1-3; no DNA is available, so the TRBD1 call from TCRdb remains unchecked. The CDR3 protein is CASSYFAGTTLSPGNTIYF.